The clone carrying this TCR beta chain turned up a few times. Antigen unknown. The isolated RNA, all of it, was reverse transcribed, so expressed TCRB transcripts were what got sequenced. Clones were sequenced by immunoSEQ multiplex PCR, and TCRdb holds only the in-frame ones, with some missing. The sample lists a few hundred thousand clones, 10% to 15% occurring once. The data originate from a study of beta chain features in type 1 diabetes. Study-level background: In age, gender and cell yields, patients were similar to healthy donors. Study results and caveats: Among all four CD4+ subsets, Type 1 diabetes patients had TCRB CDR3s that were moderately but significantly shorter. VDJ junctions from patients with type 1 diabetes contained fewer insertions and more deletions.

Donors contributed one heparinised blood draw apiece, averaging about 100 mL. Cell sorting via CD45RO/CCR7/CD25/CD127/CD95/CD27 was performed to obtain CD4+ naive, central memory, regulatory and stem cell-like memory cells. With 5 bases removed from V and 0 bases from J, the gap between germline ends came to 8 bases. The CDR3 totals 14 residues. Germline values: CDR1 MGHDK, CDR2 SYGVNS. The origin of this receptor is a woman aged 18-30 years with type 1 diabetes. Material for sequencing was naive CD4+ T cells from blood. The V call is TRBV25-1, the J call TRBJ1-5; no clear D gene. The CDR3 sequence is CASSLGYSNQPQHF. CDR3 nucleotides: TGTGCCAGCAGTCTCGGTTATAGCAATCAGCCCCAGCATTTT. Full variable domain (outside the CDR3, taken from reference TRBV25-1 and TRBJ1-5): EADIYQTPRYLVIGTGKKITLECSQTMGHDKMYWYQQDPGMELHLIHYSYGVNSTEKGDLSSESTVSRIRTEHFPLTLESARPSHTSQYLCASSLGYSNQPQHFGDGTRLSIL.